Shown below are 30 T cell receptor beta chains from a single sample sequenced in a study of blood T cell repertoires in COVID-19. Clones were read by immunoSEQ multiplex PCR, and TCRdb kept only the in-frame ones, dropping some. Found here are around 100,000 clones, roughly nine tenths of them singletons; the top ten hold about 7.4%. Sequencing was carried out using peripheral blood. The receptors come from a man aged 30-40 years in a cohort sampled during active COVID-19.

This clone is a singleton in its sample. The V and J genes are TRBV10-3 and TRBJ2-1, with a weak D call TRBD1 (6 bases). The CDR3 covers 14 residues. V was trimmed by 0 bases and J by 10 bases, leaving 13 bases between them. Germline V CDR1 and CDR2: ENHRY, SYGVKD. The CDR3 sequence: CAISESNRENEQFF. Written as DNA, the CDR3 is TGTGCCATCAGTGAGTCGAACAGGGAGAACGAGCAGTTCTTC.

The J gene is TRBJ2-1, the V gene TRBV9, with D possibly TRBD1 on 5 matching bases. The germline V and J ends were trimmed by 0 bases and 0 bases, with 7 bases remaining between them. Germline CDR1 reads SGDLS; CDR2 reads YYNGEE. This CDR3 comprises 15 residues. CDR3 nucleotides: TGTGCCAGCAGCGTAGAAGGGGACTCCTACAATGAGCAGTTCTTC. It translates to CASSVEGDSYNEQFF.

CDR3 nucleotides: TGTGCCAGCAGAGCTACTAGCGGGGGGGTATATAATTCACCCCTCCACTTT. This codes for CASRATSGGVYNSPLHF. The genes are TRBV9 and TRBJ1-6; D possibly corresponds to TRBD1 (5 bases). Germline-derived CDR1 and CDR2 are SGDLS and YYNGEE. Trimming cost V 5 bases and J 4 bases, with 19 bases left between them. This CDR3 is built from 17 residues.

The rearrangement links TRBV6-5 to TRBJ1-1; perhaps TRBD1 as D (6 bases). The CDR3 length is 13 residues. Germline CDR1 is MNHEY and CDR2 is SVGAGI. The V end was cut by 11 bases, the J end by 2 bases, with 15 bases between. The CDR3 bases are TGTGCCTTAGCACGCAGGGGTAACACTGAAGCTTTCTTT. Its protein product is CALARRGNTEAFF.

Points on this clone: The same CDR3 can be traced to other DNA sequences in this sample. The rearrangement links TRBV6-5 to TRBJ2-7, with D maybe TRBD2 (5 bases). Deletions cut 3 bases from V and 1 base from J, with 7 bases between. CDR1 and CDR2 from the germline V gene are MNHEY and SVGAGI. This CDR3 has 13 residues. The DNA for the CDR3 is TGTGCCAGCAGTTATACGGGGTCCTACGAGCAGTACTTC. Protein product: CASSYTGSYEQYF.

In its sample, this clone was seen a few times. The genes are TRBV19 and TRBJ1-2; the D gene is possibly TRBD1 (5 bases). This CDR3 is 16 amino acids long. Germline CDR1 LNHDA, CDR2 SQIVND (reference sequence). V lost 0 bases and J 4 bases, leaving 15 bases between the germline ends. This CDR3 is CASSIDGDRSSYGYTF. The CDR3 bases are TGTGCCAGTAGTATAGATGGAGACAGAAGCTCCTATGGCTACACCTTC.

This clone was seen a handful of times. This chain links TRBV19 with TRBJ1-5; TRBD1 matches 7 bases. Germline values: CDR1 LNHDA, CDR2 SQIVND (reference sequence). The V and J ends lost 5 bases and 4 bases, in that order; junction bases with no gene match: 5. This CDR3 has 14 residues. This chain's CDR3 is CASSGDRQNQPQHF. CDR3 nucleotide sequence: TGTGCCAGTAGTGGGGACAGACAGAATCAGCCCCAGCATTTT.

The rearrangement joins TRBV27 to TRBJ2-7, with 8 nucleotides matching TRBD1. Per germline, CDR1 MNHEY and CDR2 SMNVEV (reference sequence). The CDR3 spans 15 residues. The trim removed 1 base at V and 7 bases at J, leaving 9 bases unmatched. CDR3 coding DNA: TGTGCCAGCAGTTTATTTGCTCCACAGGGGGGAGAGCAGTACTTC. Translation gives CASSLFAPQGGEQYF.

The chain is built from TRBV6-4 and TRBJ2-3; perhaps TRBD2 as D (6 bases). Between the trimmed V and J ends, which lost 6 bases and 0 bases, there was a span of 7 bases. Germline CDR1 reads MRHNA; CDR2 reads SNTAGT. CDR3 length: 13 amino acids. The CDR3, as DNA: TGTGCCAGCAGGGGGACTAGCACAGATACGCAGTATTTT. The encoded protein is CASRGTSTDTQYF.

This clone was observed a few times. The chain is built from TRBV5-1 and TRBJ2-3, with 10 bases matching TRBD2. J was trimmed by 2 bases and V by 4 bases; bases with no gene match: 7. Germline CDR1 reads SGHRS; CDR2 reads YFSETQ. This CDR3 has 16 residues. CDR3 coding DNA: TGCGCCAGCAGCACGATGGGACTAGCGAACACAGATACGCAGTATTTT. This sequence encodes CASSTMGLANTDTQYF.

The chain employs TRBV18 and TRBJ2-5; no reliable D call. CDR3 length: 14 residues. With 2 bases removed from V and 5 bases from J, the gap between germline ends came to 12 bases. The germline CDR1 and CDR2 sequences are KGHSH and LQKENI. The CDR3 DNA sequence: TGTGCCAGCTCACCAGGAACCGCCAGGGAGACCCAGTACTTC. Amino acid sequence: CASSPGTARETQYF.

As for this clone: An end of the junction does not agree with germline; a read error may underlie this. V and J are TRBV15 and TRBJ1-5; weak D call: TRBD1 (5 bases). The CDR3 contains 15 residues. The germline CDR1 and CDR2 sequences are LNHNV and YYDKDF (reference sequence). The CDR3 sequence: CATSGETAGISPQHF. CDR3 bases: TGTGCCACCAGCGGAGAAACTGCAGGGATCTCGCCCCAGCATTTT.

The chain carries TRBV6-4 and TRBJ2-1; 8 bases are a match to TRBD1. Germline trimming cut 0 bases from V and 5 bases from J; bases unmatched to any gene: 3. The CDR3 consists of 15 residues. Germline V lookup: CDR1 MRHNA, CDR2 SNTAGT. The DNA of the CDR3 is TGTGCCAGCAGTGACTCGACAGGGGACCACAATGAGCAGTTCTTC. Protein product: CASSDSTGDHNEQFF.

This clone appeared once. A read error may account for a junction end that differs from germline. The chain is built from TRBV7-2 and TRBJ2-1; 9 nucleotides match TRBD2. The CDR3 sequence is 14 residues long. The germline V gene encodes CDR1 SGHTA and CDR2 FQGNSA. In nucleotides, the CDR3 is TGTGCCAGCAGTTTAGGTTTAGCGGGGGCTGAGCAGTTCTTC. Translation gives CASSLGLAGAEQFF.

This chain joins TRBV18 and TRBJ2-3; D unresolved. The CDR3 runs to 13 residues. CDR1 and CDR2 from the germline V gene are KGHSH and LQKENI. V was shortened by 3 bases and J by 2 bases, with 6 bases between the two germline ends. The CDR3: CASSPQDTDTQYF. The DNA for the CDR3 is TGTGCCAGCTCACCCCAGGACACAGATACGCAGTATTTT.

This chain links TRBV7-2 with TRBJ2-3; D perhaps matches TRBD2 (6 bases). The CDR3 is 17 amino acids. In germline, CDR1 is SGHTA, CDR2 FQGNSA. V was trimmed by 2 bases and J by 2 bases, leaving 17 bases between them. CDR3 amino acids: CASSLRARGSTTDTQYF. The CDR3 nucleotides read TGTGCCAGCAGCTTAAGGGCGCGGGGCTCTACCACAGATACGCAGTATTTT.

This clone was observed a few times. The chain joins TRBV5-1 to TRBJ2-5, with D possibly matching TRBD2 (6 bases). Germline V gene sequence: CDR1 SGHRS, CDR2 YFSETQ. The V gene lost 1 base and the J gene lost 5 bases, with 33 bases spanning the gap. CDR3 size: 21 residues. The CDR3 DNA sequence: TGCGCCAGCAGCTTGCGGGGGTCTAGTGCGTGGCGGCGAGGAGGACGGGAGACCCAGTACTTC. Residues: CASSLRGSSAWRRGGRETQYF.

The V call is TRBV7-9, the J call TRBJ1-1, with D perhaps matching TRBD1 (5 bases). V lost 1 base to trimming and J lost 7 bases, with 16 bases between them. The CDR3 is 15 amino acids. Germline CDR1 and CDR2: SEHNR and FQNEAQ (reference sequence). The CDR3 bases are TGTGCCAGCAGCTTAGACGCCAGGGCATCGAATGAAGCTTTCTTT. The encoded protein is CASSLDARASNEAFF.

This sequence joins TRBV7-9 and TRBJ1-2, with a weak D call TRBD1 (6 bases). CDR3 length equals 15 residues. The germline V gene has CDR1 SEHNR and CDR2 FQNEAQ (reference sequence). The V gene lost 2 bases and the J gene lost 2 bases, with 12 bases spanning the gap. The CDR3 here is CASSLQGTTNYGYTF. For the CDR3, the DNA is TGTGCCAGCAGCTTACAGGGGACGACGAACTATGGCTACACCTTC.

On this clone: Other DNA sequences in the same sample also yield this CDR3. V gene TRBV19 combines with J gene TRBJ1-4, with 8 bases identical to TRBD1. Germline V gene data show CDR1 as LNHDA and CDR2 as SQIVND (reference sequence). CDR3 size: 14 residues. Trimming took 3 bases from V and 7 from J; bases not matched to a gene: 4. Written as DNA, the CDR3 is TGTGCCAGTAGTATGCAGGGGGCAGTTGAAAAACTGTTTTTT. The encoded protein is CASSMQGAVEKLFF. The full variable domain, completed using reference TRBV19 and TRBJ1-4, is DGGITQSPKYLFRKEGQNVTLSCEQNLNHDAMYWYRQDPGQGLRLIYYSQIVNDFQKGDIAEGYSVSREKKESFPLTVTSAQKNPTAFYLCASSMQGAVEKLFFGSGTQLSVL.

CDR3 nucleotide sequence: TGTGCCAGCAGCAACGCAGGGGTTCCTAATGAAAAACTGTTTTTT. Translating gives CASSNAGVPNEKLFF. The V call is TRBV28, the J call TRBJ1-4, with a tentative D call TRBD1 (6 bases). The germline V gene encodes CDR1 MDHEN and CDR2 SYDVKM. The CDR3 has 15 residues. V dropped 6 bases and J dropped 3 bases, with 14 bases sitting between them.

This clone was detected once. This chain links TRBV2 with TRBJ1-1; 7 bases match TRBD1. This CDR3 spans 13 amino acids. V lost 4 bases to trimming and J lost 4 bases; unmatched junction nucleotides: 3. The germline gives CDR1 SNHLY, CDR2 FYNNEI. The chain's CDR3 is CASSAQGTTEAFF. CDR3 nucleotides: TGTGCCAGCAGTGCACAGGGGACCACTGAAGCTTTCTTT.

The CDR3, as DNA: TGTGCCAGCAGTTTATTGCCGGGGGGCCTCTCTGGAAACACCATATATTTT. Translating gives CASSLLPGGLSGNTIYF. The chain uses TRBV27 and TRBJ1-3; D might be TRBD1 (6 bases). Per germline, CDR1 MNHEY and CDR2 SMNVEV (reference sequence). CDR3 length: 17 residues. V was shortened by 1 base and J by 0 bases, with 13 bases between the two germline ends.

The rearrangement uses TRBV6-5 and TRBJ1-6; the D gene is possibly TRBD1 (5 bases). Germline CDR1 and CDR2: MNHEY and SVGAGI. The CDR3 is 12 amino acids. V lost 8 bases, J lost 9 bases, and 11 bases lay in between. The CDR3 loop reads CASVRGSSPLHF. The DNA of the CDR3 is TGTGCCAGCGTCCGGGGGAGTTCACCCCTCCACTTT.

Note on this clone: This sample also contains other DNA sequences that code for the same CDR3. The chain has TRBV5-1 and TRBJ1-1; TRBD1 matches 8 bases. CDR1 and CDR2 (germline): SGHRS, YFSETQ. There are 14 residues in the CDR3. V shed 0 bases and J 4 bases; nucleotides not matched to a gene: 2. CDR3 sequence: CASSLATGGTEAFF. CDR3 DNA: TGCGCCAGCAGCTTGGCTACAGGGGGCACTGAAGCTTTCTTT. The entire variable domain, with the rest obtained from reference TRBV5-1 and TRBJ1-1, is as follows: KAGVTQTPRYLIKTRGQQVTLSCSPISGHRSVSWYQQTPGQGLQFLFEYFSETQRNKGNFPGRFSGRQFSNSRSEMNVSTLELGDSALYLCASSLATGGTEAFFGQGTRLTVV.

J is TRBJ1-5 and V is TRBV3-1 (or the pseudogene TRBV3-2), with 8 bases aligning to TRBD1. Germline V gene sequence: CDR1 LGHDT, CDR2 YNNKEL (reference sequence). V dropped 6 bases and J dropped 4; count of bases not matched to a gene: 5. The CDR3 contains 14 residues. The CDR3 here is CASRGQGENQPQHF. The CDR3 DNA is TGTGCCAGCAGAGGACAGGGTGAGAATCAGCCCCAGCATTTT.

The rearrangement joins TRBV6-2 or TRBV6-3 to TRBJ1-6; 9 bases match TRBD1. V shed 2 bases, J shed 8 bases, and the junction held 1 base outside the gene matches. The CDR3 is made up of 14 amino acids. Germline assignment: CDR1 MNHEY and CDR2 SVGEGT. In nucleotides, the CDR3 is TGTGCCAGCAGTTACCGGGACAGGGATTCACCCCTCCACTTT. Its translation: CASSYRDRDSPLHF.

This chain connects TRBV7-2 to TRBJ1-2, with TRBD1 identical over 7 bases. Germline values: CDR1 SGHTA, CDR2 FQGNSA. Unmatched junction bases numbered 13, after V lost 5 bases and J lost 7 bases. The CDR3 contains 15 residues. The CDR3 reads CASSHGTTQGGGYTF. CDR3 sequence (DNA): TGTGCCAGCAGCCACGGGACAACTCAGGGGGGTGGCTACACCTTC. Variable domain in full (rest from reference TRBV7-2 and TRBJ1-2): GAGVSQSPSNKVTEKGKDVELRCDPISGHTALYWYRQSLGQGLEFLIYFQGNSAPDKSGLPSDRFSAERTGGSVSTLTIQRTQQEDSAVYLCASSHGTTQGGGYTFGSGTRLTVV.

This chain connects TRBV5-5 to TRBJ1-1; D gene ambiguous. Trimming took off 0 bases at V and 0 bases at J, with 6 bases between the two ends. The CDR3 length is 14 residues. Germline V gene lookup returns CDR1 SGHKS and CDR2 YYEKEE (reference sequence). This CDR3 is CASSLDTVNTEAFF. CDR3 sequence (DNA): TGTGCCAGCAGCTTGGATACGGTGAACACTGAAGCTTTCTTT.

This clone was picked up one time. The gene calls are TRBV6-6 and TRBJ1-1; 8 nucleotides match TRBD1. Trimming took 4 bases from V and 3 from J; bases not matched to a gene: 7. Germline lookup yields CDR1 MNHNY and CDR2 SVGAGI (reference sequence). This CDR3 has 15 residues. The CDR3 reads CASSLTGASDTEAFF. The CDR3 region has the DNA TGTGCCAGCAGTTTGACAGGGGCGTCTGACACTGAAGCTTTCTTT.